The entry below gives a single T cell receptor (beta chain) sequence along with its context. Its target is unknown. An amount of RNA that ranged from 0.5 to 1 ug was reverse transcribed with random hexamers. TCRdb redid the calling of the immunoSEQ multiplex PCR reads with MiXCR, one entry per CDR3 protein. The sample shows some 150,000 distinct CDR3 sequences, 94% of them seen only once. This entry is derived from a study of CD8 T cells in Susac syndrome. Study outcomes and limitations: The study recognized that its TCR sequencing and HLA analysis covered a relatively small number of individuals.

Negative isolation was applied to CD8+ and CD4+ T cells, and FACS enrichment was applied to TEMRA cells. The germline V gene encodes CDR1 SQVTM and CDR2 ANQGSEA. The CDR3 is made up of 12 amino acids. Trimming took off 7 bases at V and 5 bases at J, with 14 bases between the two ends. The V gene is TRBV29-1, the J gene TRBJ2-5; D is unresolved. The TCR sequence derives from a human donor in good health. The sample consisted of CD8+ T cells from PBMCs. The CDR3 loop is CSDRLIGETQYF. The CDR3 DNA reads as TGCAGCGACCGACTGATCGGGGAGACCCAGTACTTC.